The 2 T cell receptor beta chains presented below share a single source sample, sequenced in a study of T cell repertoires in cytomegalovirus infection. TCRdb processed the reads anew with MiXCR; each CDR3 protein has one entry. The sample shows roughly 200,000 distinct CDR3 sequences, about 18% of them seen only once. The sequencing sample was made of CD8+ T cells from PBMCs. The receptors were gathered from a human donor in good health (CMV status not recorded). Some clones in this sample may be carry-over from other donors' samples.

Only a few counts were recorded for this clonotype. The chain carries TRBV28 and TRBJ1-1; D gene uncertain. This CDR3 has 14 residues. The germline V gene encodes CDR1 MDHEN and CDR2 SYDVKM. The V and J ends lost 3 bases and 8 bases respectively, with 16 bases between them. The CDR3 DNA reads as TGTGCCAGCAGTTTCACATTAGGTGGGCCAGAAGCTTTCTTT. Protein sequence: CASSFTLGGPEAFF.

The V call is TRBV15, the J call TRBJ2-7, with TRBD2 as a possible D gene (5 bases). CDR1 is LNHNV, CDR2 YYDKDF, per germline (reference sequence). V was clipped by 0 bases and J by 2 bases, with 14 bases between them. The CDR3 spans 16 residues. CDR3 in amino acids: CATSREGGMGTYEQYF. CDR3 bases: TGTGCCACCAGCAGAGAAGGAGGTATGGGAACCTACGAGCAGTACTTC.